This T cell receptor (beta chain) was documented in a study of blood T cell repertoires in COVID-19. Study at large: Specimens from acute and convalescent COVID-19 originated in the United States, Italy and Spain.

This CDR3 contains 15 residues. Trimming cost V 1 base and J 6 bases, with 15 bases left between them. The V gene's germline CDR1 is LGHNT and CDR2 FRNRAP. Only in-frame clones appear in the TCRdb table, and some are missing; sequencing was by immunoSEQ multiplex PCR. The sample yields under 200,000 clones, about 90% seen once. The sequencing input was peripheral blood. The rearrangement uses TRBV12-5 and TRBJ1-2; tentative D call: TRBD1 (6 bases). The sequence was obtained from a man aged 55 to 70 with active or convalescent COVID-19. The CDR3 reads CASGLASGVSNGYTF. The CDR3 region has the DNA TGTGCTAGTGGTTTGGCCTCAGGGGTGAGCAATGGCTACACCTTC.